This T cell receptor (beta chain) emerged from a study of shared clonotypes between healthy human individuals. Trimming shortened V by 6 bases and J by 0 bases, and 6 bases separated the two germline ends. The germline V gene has CDR1 SNHLY and CDR2 FYNNEI. This CDR3 contains 13 residues. Concerning this clone itself: Its specificity is not known.

Study-wide results and limits: Estimated richness was generally greater in naive than memory subsets.

Only in-frame clones appear in the TCRdb table, and some are missing; sequencing was by immunoSEQ multiplex PCR. The sample consists of under 1,900,000 clones, less than 99% of them appearing once. This TCR was sampled from a man younger than 45 in good health. The rearrangement links TRBV2 to TRBJ1-5; no reliable D call. Sequencing used naive CD4+ T cells sorted from blood. Subset reported: CD45RA+ positively selected. CDR3 residues: CASSKYSNQPQHF. CDR3 DNA sequence: TGTGCCAGCAGCAAGTATAGCAATCAGCCCCAGCATTTT.